The entry below gives a single T cell receptor (beta chain) sequence along with its context. Its antigen remains unidentified. Qualities for individual bases were not recorded, and no much larger clone is one base off. Every donor in the study was a healthy Caucasian. Three pairs of female monozygotic twins, all aged about 18 to 30 years, were included in the twin cohort. Positive isolation kits from Invitrogen were used to isolate the CD4+ and CD8+ T cell populations. The library was built by means of 5' RACE. The sample was run on an Illumina HiSeq 2000. Template switching introduced a universal primer binding site; the final cDNA contained a unique molecular identifier, enabling accurate counting of TCR cDNA molecules. Specific primers in the conserved constant-segment region were used to synthesize first-strand cDNA for TCR alpha and beta chains. Each cDNA library was double barcoded, with a SMART-Mk sample barcode plus Illumina barcodes, to control for contamination. TruSeq adapter sequences, together with Illumina sample barcodes, were added in two successive PCR steps. The Illumina HiSeq platform was used with custom primers to sequence TCR alpha and beta cDNA libraries. The authors processed their data as follows. Raw reads were processed with MiGEC to extract unique molecular identifiers, and MiXCR was used to determine CDR3 positions. For each individual, recombination models were inferred using an EM algorithm with the repgenHMM and IGoR tools. Shared clonotype analysis was performed with the tcR package in R, normalizing sharing by the product of cloneset sizes. To study raw recombination without the effects of thymic and clonal selection, out-of-frame nonproductive sequences were analyzed. TCRdb reran the public reads through fastp at Q25 and MiXCR, keeping productive beta chains. Rows matching on CDR3 protein sequence are summarized as one entry with the most common DNA and genes. It is TCRdb's table, rather than the study itself, that gives the V and J calls and clone size. A total of 400,000 to 600,000 distinct CDR3 sequences appear in this sample, 20% to 25% of them only once. 0.48% of the sample belongs to the ten largest clones.

This sample was taken from a study of identical twins (TCRdb year 2016). About the study as a whole: To test whether fetal clonotypes persist, the study used deep sequencing on TCR alpha and beta repertoires from monozygotic twins, unrelated adults of various ages, and cord blood. To rule out contamination, the twin experiments were replicated at different times with different library preparation protocols.

The investigation overall reported the following: Fewer insertions were carried by abundant cord blood beta clonotypes; a weaker similar trend was observed in young adult naive repertoires, while no such trend was observed in memory repertoires. Out-of-frame TCR alpha sharing in monozygotic twins was systematically underestimated by recombination models, whereas sharing between unrelated individuals was in agreement with the recombination models. Out-of-frame TCR alpha sequences shared between twins showed an excess of low generation-probability sequences compared with coincidental sharing between unrelated individuals. Excess twin sharing in beta out-of-frame sequences was weaker because fewer shared sequences lowered the signal-to-noise ratio. Because the same donors could not be followed over many years, conclusions were based on cross-sectional statistical analysis. Zero-insertion analyses could be partly confounded by invariant T cells such as MAIT and iNKT, although diverse VJ usage argued against such confounding for most clonotypes.

This sample also appeared in a second study, on yellow fever vaccine responses in identical twins. Taken from the second paper: The authors reported that the T cell response to vaccination in identical twins appeared partly convergent and partly personalized. Focusing on identical twins, the study followed the T cell clones that responded to the vaccine, and did so with precision.

The specimen was CD4+ T cells sorted from blood. This receptor was obtained from a woman under 30 in good health.

The CDR3 corresponds to CATSDFTGGLTDTQYF. The bases are TGTGCCACCAGTGATTTTACAGGTGGTCTCACAGATACGCAGTATTTT. The chain couples TRBV24-1 to TRBJ2-3, and perhaps TRBD1 as D gene, on 5 matching bases. The germline V gene yields KGHDR for CDR1 and SFDVKD for CDR2. The CDR3 contains 16 residues, cysteine and phenylalanine counted. Only the CDR3 portion is preserved as DNA: 48 bases, with reading frame beginning at the first base. V is pared back by 1 base and J by 2 bases, with 12 bases lying between the germline termini.